The 30 T cell receptor beta chains listed next were all sequenced from one sample in a study of cytomegalovirus exposure and HLA in healthy donors. Primers: 60 Vbeta forward and 13 Jbeta reverse. The repertoire was sequenced with immunoSEQ multiplex PCR; TCRdb's copy has only in-frame clones and lacks some. This sample has about 160,000 clones; about 75% occur once, and the top ten carry under 1.5%. Sequencing used PBMCs. The receptor set was obtained from a man younger than 30 in good health and CMV-seronegative.

This chain joins TRBV9 and TRBJ1-1; 8 bases map to TRBD1. Per the germline V gene, CDR1 is SGDLS and CDR2 is YYNGEE. V lost 4 bases, J lost 4 bases, and 3 bases stayed unmatched. There are 13 residues in the CDR3. The CDR3 DNA sequence: TGTGCCAGCAGCATACAGGGGGGCACTGAAGCTTTCTTT. This gives the protein CASSIQGGTEAFF.

The V and J genes are TRBV29-1 and TRBJ2-2; weak D call: TRBD1 (6 bases). V shed 6 bases and J shed 4 bases, with 6 bases lying between them. This CDR3 is built from 11 residues. Germline V lookup: CDR1 SQVTM, CDR2 ANQGSEA. CDR3 DNA: TGCAGCGTGGGGGCCACCGGGGAGCTGTTTTTT. This gives the protein CSVGATGELFF.

V gene TRBV30 combines with J gene TRBJ1-1, with no clear D. V gave up 3 bases and J gave up 0 bases, with 8 bases separating them. Germline CDR1 and CDR2: GTSNPN and SVGIG (reference sequence). CDR3 size: 13 residues. The CDR3 DNA is TGTGCCTGGAGAGCCCACCTGAACACTGAAGCTTTCTTT. The encoded protein is CAWRAHLNTEAFF.

V is TRBV30 and J is TRBJ1-5, with D hard to call. The CDR3 has 13 amino acids. Trimming took 3 bases from V and 4 from J, leaving 10 bases between them. From germline, CDR1 is GTSNPN and CDR2 SVGIG (reference sequence). The chain's CDR3 is CAWRETGNQPQHF. As DNA, the CDR3 is TGTGCCTGGAGGGAGACTGGGAATCAGCCCCAGCATTTT.

V usage is TRBV14 and J usage is TRBJ1-1; 7 bases match TRBD1. The CDR3 runs to 16 residues. The germline V gene encodes CDR1 SGHDN and CDR2 FVKESK. Losses at the gene ends were 4 bases for V and 0 bases for J; bases not matched to a gene: 8. CDR3 in amino acids: CASSRRQGGMNTEAFF. CDR3 nucleotide sequence: TGTGCCAGCAGCCGGCGGCAGGGGGGCATGAACACTGAAGCTTTCTTT.

In this sample, this clone turned up once. The genes are TRBV6-5 and TRBJ2-1; TRBD1 might be the D (6 bases). Germline CDR1 and CDR2: MNHEY and SVGAGI. V gave up 5 bases and J gave up 8 bases, with 10 bases separating them. The CDR3 spans 12 residues. The CDR3 DNA reads TGTGCCAGCAGTCAATACAGGGATGAGCAGTTCTTC. It encodes CASSQYRDEQFF.

The chain joins TRBV7-9 to TRBJ2-3; no clear D. Trimming pared 0 bases from V and 3 bases from J, leaving 4 bases between. The germline V gene encodes CDR1 SEHNR and CDR2 FQNEAQ (reference sequence). There are 13 residues in the CDR3. Written as DNA, the CDR3 is TGTGCCAGCAGCTTAGCCGCGACAGATACGCAGTATTTT. Amino acids: CASSLAATDTQYF.

The chain joins TRBV5-1 to TRBJ2-3, with unresolved D. With 0 bases removed from V and 0 bases from J, the gap between germline ends came to 5 bases. The CDR3 is 14 residues long. From germline, CDR1 is SGHRS and CDR2 YFSETQ. The CDR3 region has the DNA TGCGCCAGCAGCTTGGGGCAGAGCACAGATACGCAGTATTTT. Translating it yields CASSLGQSTDTQYF.

The rearrangement joins TRBV27 to TRBJ2-6; 12 bases align to TRBD2. With V trimmed by 3 bases and J by 2 bases, 14 bases remained unmatched. This CDR3 contains 21 residues. The V gene's germline CDR1 is MNHEY and CDR2 SMNVEV (reference sequence). In DNA, the CDR3 is TGTGCCAGCAGTTTTAAACTAGCGGGAGGAAGTCCCCCCCCTGGGGCCAACGTCCTGACTTTC. As protein: CASSFKLAGGSPPPGANVLTF.

J is TRBJ2-2 and V is TRBV10-3; the D call may be TRBD1 or TRBD2 (5 bases each). Germline CDR1 is ENHRY and CDR2 is SYGVKD. The ends were cut back, 8 bases at V and 2 bases at J, with 18 bases in the middle. The CDR3 has 16 amino acids. Here the CDR3 DNA reads TGTGCCATCGGTGGGACCTATAGCGTTAACACCGGGGAGCTGTTTTTT. This translates into CAIGGTYSVNTGELFF.

This clone was counted a few times. The chain uses TRBV11-2 and TRBJ2-2, with 11 bases that match TRBD1. Trimming at V came to 5 bases and at J to 4 bases, leaving 6 bases not matched to a gene. The germline V gene encodes CDR1 SGHAT and CDR2 FQNNGV. The CDR3 sequence is 16 residues long. CDR3: CASSPPGQGGTGELFF. CDR3 in DNA: TGTGCCAGCAGCCCGCCGGGACAGGGGGGCACCGGGGAGCTGTTTTTT. The full variable domain, with the rest looked up from reference TRBV11-2 and TRBJ2-2, is EAGVAQSPRYKIIEKRQSVAFWCNPISGHATLYWYQQILGQGPKLLIQFQNNGVVDDSQLPKDRFSAERLKGVDSTLKIQPAKLEDSAVYLCASSPPGQGGTGELFFGEGSRLTVL.

The J gene is TRBJ2-2, the V gene TRBV7-2; D unclear. The CDR3 consists of 15 residues. The germline V and J ends were trimmed by 7 bases and 2 bases, with 14 bases remaining between them. Germline CDR1 and CDR2: SGHTA and FQGNSA. The CDR3 sequence is CASIPLGPNTGELFF. In nucleotides, the CDR3 is TGTGCCAGCATCCCTCTGGGCCCTAACACCGGGGAGCTGTTTTTT.

CDR3 DNA sequence: TGTGCCAGCACTGCTGGAGAGGGTCCCACAGATACGCAGTATTTT. It specifies CASTAGEGPTDTQYF. The chain uses TRBV6-4 and TRBJ2-3; D perhaps matches TRBD2 (5 bases). Trimming cost V 7 bases and J 2 bases, with 16 bases left between them. Germline-derived CDR1 and CDR2 are MRHNA and SNTAGT. This CDR3 is built from 15 residues.

This rearrangement joins TRBV5-5 to TRBJ2-5; possibly TRBD1 for D (6 bases). Trimming took 2 bases from V and 3 from J, leaving 14 bases between them. The CDR3 runs to 15 residues. CDR1 SGHKS and CDR2 YYEKEE come from the germline V gene (reference sequence). CDR3 region: CASSLRTASEETQYF. CDR3 coding DNA: TGTGCCAGCAGCTTAAGGACAGCATCGGAAGAGACCCAGTACTTC.

The V call is TRBV27, the J call TRBJ2-7; 7 bases line up with TRBD2. Germline loops: CDR1 MNHEY, CDR2 SMNVEV (reference sequence). The CDR3 extends over 13 amino acids. J gave up 2 bases and V 6 bases, and 4 bases lay outside the gene matches. CDR3 coding DNA: TGTGCCAGCAGAAGCGGGATTGCCTACGAGCAGTACTTC. Amino acids: CASRSGIAYEQYF.

The table lists this clone with a count of one. V and J are TRBV7-2 and TRBJ2-7; D is unclear. CDR1 is SGHTA and CDR2 is FQGNSA in the germline V gene. There are 13 residues in the CDR3. The V gene lost 5 bases and the J gene lost 4 bases, with 12 bases spanning the gap. The CDR3 loop is CASSTGVRYEQYF. The CDR3 region has the DNA TGTGCCAGCAGCACCGGCGTGAGGTACGAGCAGTACTTC.

V and J are TRBV5-1 and TRBJ2-5, with a possible D match to TRBD1 (6 bases). V lost 6 bases and J 0 bases, leaving 18 bases between the germline ends. Per germline, CDR1 SGHRS and CDR2 YFSETQ. The CDR3 has 16 residues. CDR3 sequence: CASTAQPRDNQETQYF. CDR3 sequence (DNA): TGCGCCAGCACAGCCCAACCCCGGGACAACCAAGAGACCCAGTACTTC.

The chain has TRBV4-3 and TRBJ2-1; 8 bases match TRBD1. Germline V gene lookup returns CDR1 LGHNA and CDR2 YSLEER. CDR3 length: 15 residues. V lost 0 bases and J lost 4; bases outside the gene matches: 2. In DNA, the CDR3 is TGCGCCAGCAGCCAAGAGAGACAGGGGTACAATGAGCAGTTCTTC. Translation: CASSQERQGYNEQFF.

The chain recombines TRBV5-1 with TRBJ2-3; the D is unclear. Trimming removed 4 bases at V and 4 bases at J, with 13 bases between. This CDR3 is built from 14 residues. Germline-derived CDR1 and CDR2 are SGHRS and YFSETQ. Written as DNA, the CDR3 is TGCGCCAGCAGCCCCCCCGAGCGTGCAGATACGCAGTATTTT. Amino acids: CASSPPERADTQYF.

V is TRBV5-1 and J is TRBJ2-1, with D unclear. The germline V gene encodes CDR1 SGHRS and CDR2 YFSETQ. This CDR3 contains 14 residues. Trimming left V 2 bases short and J 3 bases short, with 9 bases between. CDR3 protein: CASSLNGDYNEQFF. Written as DNA, the CDR3 is TGCGCCAGCAGCTTAAACGGAGACTACAATGAGCAGTTCTTC.

The CDR3 loop is CASTIRGGGTGGTNVLTF. CDR3 DNA sequence: TGTGCCAGCACCATCAGAGGGGGGGGGACAGGGGGAACCAACGTCCTGACTTTC. This sequence joins TRBV28 and TRBJ2-6; TRBD1 matches at 11 bases. In germline, CDR1 is MDHEN, CDR2 SYDVKM. The V and J ends lost 7 bases and 8 bases, in that order; junction bases with no gene match: 16. This CDR3 has 18 residues.

This clone was observed a single time. This chain connects TRBV30 to TRBJ1-2; 7 bases agree with TRBD1. V gave up 5 bases and J gave up 4 bases; unmatched junction bases: 7. Looked up from germline, CDR1 is GTSNPN and CDR2 is SVGIG (reference sequence). The CDR3 has 13 amino acids. CDR3: CAWGRDRPYGYTF. The CDR3 DNA follows: TGTGCCTGGGGCAGGGACAGACCCTATGGCTACACCTTC. Combining the CDR3 with reference TRBV30 and TRBJ1-2 gives the whole variable domain SQTIHQWPATLVQPVGSPLSLECTVEGTSNPNLYWYRQAAGRGLQLLFYSVGIGQISSEVPQNLSASRPQDRQFILSSKKLLLSDSGFYLCAWGRDRPYGYTFGSGTRLTVV.

A few counts support this clone. V and J are TRBV6-6 and TRBJ2-7, with TRBD2 as a possible D gene (6 bases). Germline-derived CDR1 and CDR2 are MNHNY and SVGAGI (reference sequence). This CDR3 is 16 amino acids long. V lost 4 bases, J lost 3 bases, and 19 bases lay in between. DNA of the CDR3: TGTGCCAGCAGTTCGGGCCGGGAGCGACATCACTACGAGCAGTACTTC. Translated, it gives CASSSGRERHHYEQYF.

The chain is built from TRBV5-8 and TRBJ2-1, with 12 nucleotides matching TRBD2. The germline V gene has CDR1 SGHTS and CDR2 YDEGEE. V dropped 1 base and J dropped 9; count of bases not matched to a gene: 5. The CDR3 length is 15 residues. The chain's CDR3 is CASSLRLAGGREQFF. The CDR3 bases are TGTGCCAGCAGCTTGAGGCTAGCGGGAGGGCGTGAGCAGTTCTTC.

The chain couples TRBV19 to TRBJ1-5; D not resolved. V was pared by 9 bases and J by 0 bases, with 15 bases between. The CDR3 runs 15 residues. Germline-derived CDR1 and CDR2 are LNHDA and SQIVND (reference sequence). CDR3: CASGRPPYSNQPQHF. DNA for the CDR3: TGTGCCAGCGGGAGGCCTCCCTATAGCAATCAGCCCCAGCATTTT. Variable domain in full (rest from reference TRBV19 and TRBJ1-5): DGGITQSPKYLFRKEGQNVTLSCEQNLNHDAMYWYRQDPGQGLRLIYYSQIVNDFQKGDIAEGYSVSREKKESFPLTVTSAQKNPTAFYLCASGRPPYSNQPQHFGDGTRLSIL.

The rearrangement joins TRBV30 to TRBJ1-2; 8 positions agree with TRBD1. Germline CDR1 GTSNPN, CDR2 SVGIG (reference sequence). J lost 7 bases, V lost 0 bases, and 4 bases had no gene match. The CDR3 is 13 residues long. CDR3 loop: CAWSVDRGSGYTF. CDR3 nucleotide sequence: TGTGCCTGGAGTGTCGACAGGGGCTCTGGCTACACCTTC. The full variable domain, its missing parts supplied by reference TRBV30 and TRBJ1-2, is SQTIHQWPATLVQPVGSPLSLECTVEGTSNPNLYWYRQAAGRGLQLLFYSVGIGQISSEVPQNLSASRPQDRQFILSSKKLLLSDSGFYLCAWSVDRGSGYTFGSGTRLTVV.

This clone has more than one count but fewer than ten. V and J are TRBV6-5 and TRBJ1-1; D is uncertain. The CDR3 is 16 residues long. Trimming removed 0 bases at V and 7 bases at J, with 18 bases between. The germline gives CDR1 MNHEY, CDR2 SVGAGI. CDR3: CASSYSPGGGNGEAFF. In DNA form, the CDR3 reads TGTGCCAGCAGTTACTCGCCAGGAGGAGGGAACGGTGAAGCTTTCTTT.

The rearrangement joins TRBV11-2 to TRBJ2-7; D possibly corresponds to TRBD1 (8 bases). The CDR3 totals 15 residues. Germline V gene sequence: CDR1 SGHAT, CDR2 FQNNGV. The V end was cut by 3 bases, the J end by 7 bases, with 19 bases between. CDR3 loop: CASSLGGQGAGEQYF. In DNA form, the CDR3 reads TGTGCCAGCAGCTTGGGGGGGCAGGGGGCGGGGGAGCAGTACTTC.

This chain connects TRBV6-5 to TRBJ2-3, with 8 bases aligning to TRBD2. CDR1 and CDR2 from the germline V gene are MNHEY and SVGAGI. The CDR3 runs to 15 residues. With V trimmed by 0 bases and J by 7 bases, 6 bases remained unmatched. The CDR3 nucleotides are TGTGCCAGCAGTTACTCGTCGGGAGGGGCGAATACGCAGTATTTT. This sequence encodes CASSYSSGGANTQYF.

This clone was picked up a small number of times. The V and J genes are TRBV4-1 and TRBJ2-7; 12 nucleotides line up with TRBD2. The V gene end was trimmed by 3 bases and the J gene end by 2 bases; junction bases not matched to a gene: 5. CDR1 is MGHRA, CDR2 YSYEKL, per germline. The CDR3 sequence is 16 residues long. As DNA, the CDR3 is TGCGCCAGCAGCCATCGGACTAGCGGGGTCACCTACGAGCAGTACTTC. It is translated as CASSHRTSGVTYEQYF.